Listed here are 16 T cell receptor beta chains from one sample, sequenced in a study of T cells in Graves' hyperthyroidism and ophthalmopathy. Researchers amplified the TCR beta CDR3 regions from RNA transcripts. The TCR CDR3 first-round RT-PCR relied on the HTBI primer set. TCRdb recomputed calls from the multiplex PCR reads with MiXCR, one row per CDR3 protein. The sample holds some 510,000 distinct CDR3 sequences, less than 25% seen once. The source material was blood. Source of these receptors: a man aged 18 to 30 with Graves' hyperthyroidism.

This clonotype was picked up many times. Here the CDR3 reads CSAIKGSQETQYF. In DNA, the CDR3 is TGCAGTGCTATAAAGGGTTCCCAAGAGACCCAGTACTTC. The chain combines TRBV20-1 with TRBJ2-5; no clear D. Trimming removed 4 bases from V and 1 base from J, with 10 bases in between. This CDR3 is built from 13 residues. CDR1 and CDR2 from the germline V gene are DFQATT and SNEGSKA (reference sequence).

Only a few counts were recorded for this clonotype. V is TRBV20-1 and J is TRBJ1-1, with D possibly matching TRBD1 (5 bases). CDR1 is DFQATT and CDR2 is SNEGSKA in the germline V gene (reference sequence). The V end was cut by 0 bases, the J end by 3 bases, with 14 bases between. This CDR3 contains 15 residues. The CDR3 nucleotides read TGCAGTGCTAGAGATCCGGGGGGGAGTGACACTGAAGCTTTCTTT. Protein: CSARDPGGSDTEAFF.

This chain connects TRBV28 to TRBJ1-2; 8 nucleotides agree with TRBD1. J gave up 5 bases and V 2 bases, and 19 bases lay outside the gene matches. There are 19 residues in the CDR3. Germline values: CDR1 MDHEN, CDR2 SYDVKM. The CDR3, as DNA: TGTGCCAGCAGTTTAAGTCGAAGGACAGGGTGGTTGGAGGTGTATGGCTACACCTTC. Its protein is CASSLSRRTGWLEVYGYTF.

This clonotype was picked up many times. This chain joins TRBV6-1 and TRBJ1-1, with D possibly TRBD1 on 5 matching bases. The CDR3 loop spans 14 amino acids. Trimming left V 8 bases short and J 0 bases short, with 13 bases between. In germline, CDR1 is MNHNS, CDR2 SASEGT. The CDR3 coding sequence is TGTGCCAGCCTTCCCGGGGGGGTGAACACTGAAGCTTTCTTT. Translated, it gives CASLPGGVNTEAFF.

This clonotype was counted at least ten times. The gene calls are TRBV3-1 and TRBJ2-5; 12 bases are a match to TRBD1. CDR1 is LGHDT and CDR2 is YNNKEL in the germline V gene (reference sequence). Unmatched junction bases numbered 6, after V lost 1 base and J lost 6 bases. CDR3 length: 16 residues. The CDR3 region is CASSQVGTGGIQTQYF. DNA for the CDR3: TGTGCCAGCAGCCAAGTAGGGACAGGGGGCATTCAGACCCAGTACTTC.

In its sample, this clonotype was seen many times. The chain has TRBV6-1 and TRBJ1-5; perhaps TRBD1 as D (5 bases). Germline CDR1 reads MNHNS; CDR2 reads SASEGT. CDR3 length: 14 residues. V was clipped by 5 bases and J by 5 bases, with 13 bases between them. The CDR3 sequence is CASSKGRVDQPQHF. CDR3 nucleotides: TGTGCCAGCAGTAAAGGCAGGGTCGATCAGCCCCAGCATTTT.

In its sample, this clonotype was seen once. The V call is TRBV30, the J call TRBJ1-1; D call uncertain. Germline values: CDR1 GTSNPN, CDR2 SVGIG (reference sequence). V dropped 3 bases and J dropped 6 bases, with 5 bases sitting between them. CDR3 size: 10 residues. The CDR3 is CAWRSPEAFF. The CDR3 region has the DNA TGTGCCTGGAGAAGTCCTGAAGCTTTCTTT.

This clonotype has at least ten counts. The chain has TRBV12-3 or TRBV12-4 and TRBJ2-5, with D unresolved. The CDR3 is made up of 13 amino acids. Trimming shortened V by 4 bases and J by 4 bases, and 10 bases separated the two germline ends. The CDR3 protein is CASSSTRTETQYF. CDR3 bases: TGTGCCAGCAGTTCCACACGAACAGAGACCCAGTACTTC.

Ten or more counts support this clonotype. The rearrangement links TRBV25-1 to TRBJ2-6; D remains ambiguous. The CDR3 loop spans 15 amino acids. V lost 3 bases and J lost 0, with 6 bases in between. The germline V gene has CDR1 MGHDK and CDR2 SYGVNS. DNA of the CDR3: TGTGCCAGCAGTGACCTCTCCTCTGGGGCCAACGTCCTGACTTTC. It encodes CASSDLSSGANVLTF. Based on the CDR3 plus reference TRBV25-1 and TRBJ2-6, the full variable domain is EADIYQTPRYLVIGTGKKITLECSQTMGHDKMYWYQQDPGMELHLIHYSYGVNSTEKGDLSSESTVSRIRTEHFPLTLESARPSHTSQYLCASSDLSSGANVLTFGAGSRLTVL.

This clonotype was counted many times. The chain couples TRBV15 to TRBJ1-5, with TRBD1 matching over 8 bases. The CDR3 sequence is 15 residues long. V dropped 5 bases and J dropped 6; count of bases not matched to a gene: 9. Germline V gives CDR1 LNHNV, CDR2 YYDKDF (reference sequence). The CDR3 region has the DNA TGTGCCACCAGCCTTACCGGACAGGGAGGTCAGCCCCAGCATTTT. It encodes CATSLTGQGGQPQHF.

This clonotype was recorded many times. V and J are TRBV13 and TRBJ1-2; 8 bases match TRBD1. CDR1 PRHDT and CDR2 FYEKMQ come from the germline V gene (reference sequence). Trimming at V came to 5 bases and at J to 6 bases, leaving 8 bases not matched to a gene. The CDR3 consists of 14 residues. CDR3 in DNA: TGTGCCAGCAGCCCCCGGACAGGGCAGGATGGCTACACCTTC. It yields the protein CASSPRTGQDGYTF.

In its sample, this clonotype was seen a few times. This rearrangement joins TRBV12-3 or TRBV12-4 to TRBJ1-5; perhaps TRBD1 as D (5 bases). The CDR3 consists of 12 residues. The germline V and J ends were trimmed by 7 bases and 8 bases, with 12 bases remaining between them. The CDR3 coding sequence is TGTGCCAGCACCCTGGGGGGGGAGCCCCAGCATTTT. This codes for CASTLGGEPQHF.

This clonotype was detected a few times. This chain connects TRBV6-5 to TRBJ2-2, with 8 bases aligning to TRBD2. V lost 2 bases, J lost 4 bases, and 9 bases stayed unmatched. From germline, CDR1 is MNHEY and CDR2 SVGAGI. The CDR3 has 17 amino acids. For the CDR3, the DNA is TGTGCCAGCAGTTACACCCCGGGGGGGCCGATCACCGGGGAGCTGTTTTTT. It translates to CASSYTPGGPITGELFF.

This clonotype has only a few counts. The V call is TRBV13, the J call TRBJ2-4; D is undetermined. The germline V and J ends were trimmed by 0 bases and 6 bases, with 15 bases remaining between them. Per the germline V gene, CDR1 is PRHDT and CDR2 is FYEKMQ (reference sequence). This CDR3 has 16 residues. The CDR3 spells CASSLGLLGDRNIQYF. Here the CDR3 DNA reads TGTGCCAGCAGCTTAGGACTGCTTGGGGATAGAAACATTCAGTACTTC.

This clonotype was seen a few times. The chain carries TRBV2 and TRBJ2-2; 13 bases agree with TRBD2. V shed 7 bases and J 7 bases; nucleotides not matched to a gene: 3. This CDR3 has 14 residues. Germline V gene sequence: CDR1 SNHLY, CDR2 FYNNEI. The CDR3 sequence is CASKTSGGNGELFF. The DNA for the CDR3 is TGTGCCAGCAAGACTAGCGGGGGGAACGGGGAGCTGTTTTTT. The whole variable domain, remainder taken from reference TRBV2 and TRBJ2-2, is EPEVTQTPSHQVTQMGQEVILRCVPISNHLYFYWYRQILGQKVEFLVSFYNNEISEKSEIFDDQFSVERPDGSNFTLKIRSTKLEDSAMYFCASKTSGGNGELFFGEGSRLTVL.

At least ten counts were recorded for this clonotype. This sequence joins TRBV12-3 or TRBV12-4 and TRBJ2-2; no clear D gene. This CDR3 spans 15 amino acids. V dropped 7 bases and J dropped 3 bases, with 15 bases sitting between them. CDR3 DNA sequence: TGTGCCAGCAATGGTGTCGGGCTATACACCGGGGAGCTGTTTTTT. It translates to CASNGVGLYTGELFF.